The next 15 T cell receptor beta chains were all read from a single sample in a study of cytomegalovirus exposure and HLA in healthy donors. Sequencing was performed with immunoSEQ multiplex PCR; in TCRdb, only in-frame clones are kept and a portion is missing. The sample holds some 140,000 clones, 70% to 90% seen once. The sequenced sample consisted of PBMCs. Receptors originate from a human donor in good health.

This chain connects TRBV15 to TRBJ2-7, with a tentative D call TRBD2 (6 bases). V was shortened by 7 bases and J by 5 bases, with 15 bases between the two germline ends. This CDR3 spans 13 amino acids. The germline V gene encodes CDR1 LNHNV and CDR2 YYDKDF (reference sequence). CDR3 bases: TGTGCCACCACGCCGGGACTCCCAAACGAGCAGTACTTC. Translating it yields CATTPGLPNEQYF. Combining the CDR3 with reference TRBV15 and TRBJ2-7 gives the whole variable domain DAMVIQNPRYQVTQFGKPVTLSCSQTLNHNVMYWYQQKSSQAPKLLFHYYDKDFNNEADTPDNFQSRRPNTSFCFLDIRSPGLGDTAMYLCATTPGLPNEQYFGPGTRLTVT.

This clone appeared once. This chain links TRBV5-6 with TRBJ1-1; D gene unclear. CDR1 and CDR2 (germline): SGHDT, YYEEEE. V gave up 1 base and J gave up 8 bases, with 12 bases separating them. The CDR3 runs 13 residues. The CDR3 protein is CASSLYGSTEAFF. DNA for the CDR3: TGTGCCAGCAGCTTGTACGGGTCGACGGAAGCTTTCTTT.

This chain links TRBV14 with TRBJ2-7; possible D gene TRBD1, 5 bases. The V and J ends lost 1 base and 2 bases respectively, with 12 bases between them. This CDR3 is 15 amino acids long. Germline CDR1 reads SGHDN; CDR2 reads FVKESK. CDR3 loop: CASSQGRTGPYEQYF. The CDR3 bases are TGTGCCAGCAGCCAAGGGCGAACAGGCCCCTACGAGCAGTACTTC.

The chain couples TRBV7-2 to TRBJ2-3; 9 positions match TRBD2. The germline V gene has CDR1 SGHTA and CDR2 FQGNSA. The junction had 7 bases not matched to a gene; V was cut back by 4 bases and J by 5 bases. This CDR3 has 15 amino acids. The chain's CDR3 is CASSSSGRKEDTQYF. The CDR3 DNA is TGTGCCAGCAGCTCGAGCGGGAGGAAAGAAGATACGCAGTATTTT.

The table lists this clone with a count of one. The rearrangement links TRBV2 to TRBJ2-7; TRBD1 matches 11 bases. V dropped 7 bases and J dropped 2; count of bases not matched to a gene: 4. The CDR3 totals 14 residues. Germline loops: CDR1 SNHLY, CDR2 FYNNEI. The CDR3 reads CASIPGQGAYEQYF. The CDR3 DNA reads as TGTGCCAGCATTCCGGGACAGGGGGCCTACGAGCAGTACTTC. Based on the CDR3 plus reference TRBV2 and TRBJ2-7, the full variable domain is EPEVTQTPSHQVTQMGQEVILRCVPISNHLYFYWYRQILGQKVEFLVSFYNNEISEKSEIFDDQFSVERPDGSNFTLKIRSTKLEDSAMYFCASIPGQGAYEQYFGPGTRLTVT.

J is TRBJ2-2 and V is TRBV15, with D maybe TRBD2 (6 bases). The CDR3 runs to 14 residues. V was trimmed by 4 bases and J by 3 bases, leaving 9 bases between them. The germline CDR1 and CDR2 sequences are LNHNV and YYDKDF (reference sequence). CDR3 nucleotide sequence: TGTGCCACCAGCACCGGGACTGACACCGGGGAGCTGTTTTTT. It is translated as CATSTGTDTGELFF.

The rearrangement uses TRBV7-2 and TRBJ1-1; a possible D gene is TRBD1 (5 bases). Germline lookup yields CDR1 SGHTA and CDR2 FQGNSA. The CDR3 totals 14 residues. Deletions cut 2 bases from V and 6 bases from J, with 13 bases between. CDR3 nucleotide sequence: TGTGCCAGCAGCTTAAGGGGTAGCCTAGCTGAAGCTTTCTTT. Translating gives CASSLRGSLAEAFF.

The V and J genes are TRBV11-2 and TRBJ1-1; weak D call: TRBD1 (5 bases). This CDR3 has 17 amino acids. V was clipped by 2 bases and J by 0 bases, with 16 bases between them. Germline V gives CDR1 SGHAT, CDR2 FQNNGV. Written as DNA, the CDR3 is TGTGCCAGCAGCTTATCACCCCTTCCAGGGCTGAACACTGAAGCTTTCTTT. Its translation: CASSLSPLPGLNTEAFF.

The rearrangement links TRBV6-6 to TRBJ1-2, with 7 bases aligning to TRBD1. Trimming at V came to 0 bases and at J to 3 bases, leaving 7 bases not matched to a gene. The CDR3 totals 16 residues. Per the germline V gene, CDR1 is MNHNY and CDR2 is SVGAGI (reference sequence). The CDR3 sequence: CASSYSRGGDDYGYTF. The CDR3 DNA follows: TGTGCCAGCAGTTACTCAAGAGGGGGCGACGACTATGGCTACACCTTC.

V gene TRBV4-1 combines with J gene TRBJ1-4; no firm D call. The CDR3 runs to 12 residues. Trimming removed 4 bases from V and 7 bases from J, with 7 bases in between. Germline V gene lookup returns CDR1 MGHRA and CDR2 YSYEKL. The CDR3 sequence is CASSRPGEKLFF. CDR3 DNA sequence: TGCGCCAGCAGCCGCCCAGGTGAAAAACTGTTTTTT.

The chain links TRBV29-1 to TRBJ2-6; no clear D. CDR3 length: 15 amino acids. The germline V and J ends were trimmed by 4 bases and 1 base, with 11 bases remaining between them. CDR1 SQVTM and CDR2 ANQGSEA come from the germline V gene. For the CDR3, the DNA is TGCAGCGTTGGCGGCAGCCGTTCTGGGGCCAACGTCCTGACTTTC. Protein sequence: CSVGGSRSGANVLTF.

The chain links TRBV11-2 to TRBJ2-1, with D perhaps TRBD2 (5 bases). Germline V gene data show CDR1 as SGHAT and CDR2 as FQNNGV. The CDR3 runs 12 residues. Trimming stripped 4 bases from V and 10 bases from J, with 11 bases between. This CDR3 reads CASSSTRVEQFF. The CDR3 nucleotides are TGTGCCAGCAGCTCGACGAGGGTAGAGCAGTTCTTC.

V gene TRBV6-1 combines with J gene TRBJ1-1, with 7 bases fitting TRBD1. From germline, CDR1 is MNHNS and CDR2 SASEGT. The CDR3 runs to 14 residues. Losses at the gene ends were 5 bases for V and 1 base for J; bases not matched to a gene: 4. CDR3 nucleotide sequence: TGTGCCAGCAGTCGACAGGGAACGAACACTGAAGCTTTCTTT. Protein product: CASSRQGTNTEAFF.

This clone has a handful of counts. The DNA for the CDR3 is TGCGCCAGCAGCTTGGAGGGACAGCACACAGATACGCAGTATTTT. It codes for CASSLEGQHTDTQYF. The gene calls are TRBV5-1 and TRBJ2-3; 7 bases are shared with TRBD1. With 0 bases clipped from V and 2 bases from J, the junction kept 3 bases outside the gene matches. The CDR3 runs to 15 residues. In germline, CDR1 is SGHRS, CDR2 YFSETQ. The whole variable domain, filled in from reference TRBV5-1 and TRBJ2-3, reads KAGVTQTPRYLIKTRGQQVTLSCSPISGHRSVSWYQQTPGQGLQFLFEYFSETQRNKGNFPGRFSGRQFSNSRSEMNVSTLELGDSALYLCASSLEGQHTDTQYFGPGTRLTVL.

The chain joins TRBV7-2 to TRBJ2-5; TRBD2 aligns across 8 bases. Germline V gene lookup returns CDR1 SGHTA and CDR2 FQGNSA. J lost 1 base, V lost 3 bases, and 7 bases had no gene match. The CDR3 has 16 amino acids. CDR3 coding DNA: TGTGCCAGCAGCTTCTTGGCGGGGGGTCCCCAAGAGACCCAGTACTTC. Encoded protein: CASSFLAGGPQETQYF. The whole variable domain, filled in from reference TRBV7-2 and TRBJ2-5, reads GAGVSQSPSNKVTEKGKDVELRCDPISGHTALYWYRQSLGQGLEFLIYFQGNSAPDKSGLPSDRFSAERTGGSVSTLTIQRTQQEDSAVYLCASSFLAGGPQETQYFGPGTRLLVL.